This T cell receptor beta chain was documented in a study of blood T cell repertoires in COVID-19. Overall study: COVID-19 samples from acute and convalescent phases originated in the United States, Italy and Spain.

Some clones are missing from TCRdb's copy, which holds only in-frame ones; the method was immunoSEQ multiplex PCR. Of 300,000 to 400,000 clones in the sample, roughly 90% were seen once. V gave up 6 bases and J gave up 4 bases, with 10 bases separating them. The germline V gene has CDR1 SQVTM and CDR2 ANQGSEA. CDR3 length equals 11 residues. Cohorts were based on clinical histories the participants reported. In Cohort 3, a recovered donor had either two negative PCRs, clearance, or symptom resolution. This chain links TRBV29-1 with TRBJ2-7; D may be TRBD1 (6 bases). The TCR sequence derives from a man between 60 and 75 years old who had recovered from COVID-19. The material sequenced was PBMCs or T cells enriched from blood (not recorded which). The CDR3 region has the DNA TGCAGCGTCATACAGGGTTACGAGCAGTACTTC. It yields the protein CSVIQGYEQYF.